The 3 T cell receptor beta chains listed next were all sequenced from one sample in a study of blood T cell repertoires in COVID-19 (dated by TCRdb to about 2020). Library preparation was by the immunoSEQ multiplex PCR assay. The clones in this table, taken by TCRdb from immuneACCESS, are in-frame only. Not every clone is retained; where verified, under half of the shortfall comes from an unresolved V gene, and the cause of the rest is unknown. The sample table contains fewer than 60,000 clones; only one count was recorded for 80% to 85% of them. Of the sample, about 10% is held by the ten largest clones. Sequencing used peripheral blood. Source of these receptors: a man under 40 with COVID-19, enrolled during active disease.

The chain combines TRBV29-1 with TRBJ2-7; no firm D call. V was trimmed by 4 bases and J by 0 bases, leaving 7 bases between them. The CDR3 has 12 residues. Germline CDR1 reads SQVTM; CDR2 reads ANQGSEA. The CDR3 region has the DNA TGCAGCGTTGGTGAGAGCTCCTACGAGCAGTACTTC. Translating it yields CSVGESSYEQYF.

This clone occurred once. J is TRBJ1-3 and V is TRBV9; 7 nucleotides agree with TRBD1. This CDR3 is built from 16 residues. CDR1 SGDLS and CDR2 YYNGEE come from the germline V gene. The J segment lost 1 base and the V segment lost 0 bases, leaving 4 bases of the junction unmatched. CDR3 sequence: CASSVAQGGSGNTIYF. CDR3 nucleotide sequence: TGTGCCAGCAGCGTAGCCCAGGGGGGATCTGGAAACACCATATATTTT.

The V and J genes are TRBV10-2 and TRBJ2-3; D perhaps matches TRBD1 (7 bases). Germline loops: CDR1 WSHSY, CDR2 SAAADI. Trimming shortened V by 7 bases and J by 4 bases, and 15 bases separated the two germline ends. There are 14 residues in the CDR3. CDR3 coding DNA: TGCGCCAGCATCCAGGGCAGGGGGGCAGATACGCAGTATTTT. This translates into CASIQGRGADTQYF.